The 15 T cell receptor beta chains reported below all come from one sample, sequenced in a study of T cell responses to AZD1222 COVID-19 vaccine. This table comes from immunoSEQ multiplex PCR, and its TCRdb copy is limited to in-frame clones, with some not included. The repertoire holds some 120,000 clones, with less than 95% as singletons. The starting material was peripheral blood, obtained on day 0 of MenACWY control vaccination. The receptors originated from an adult in good health.

The V and J genes are TRBV18 and TRBJ1-5, with 8 bases aligning to TRBD1. Germline trimming cut 2 bases from V and 9 bases from J; bases unmatched to any gene: 9. Germline V gene data show CDR1 as KGHSH and CDR2 as LQKENI. This CDR3 has 15 amino acids. CDR3 coding DNA: TGTGCCAGCTCACCAGTCAAACAGGGGGGGTGGCCCCAGCATTTT. Amino acids: CASSPVKQGGWPQHF.

This clone has just one count. This sequence joins TRBV7-9 and TRBJ2-5, with TRBD2 identical over 11 bases. The CDR3 consists of 14 residues. Trimming at V came to 8 bases and at J to 1 base, leaving 3 bases not matched to a gene. Germline V gene data show CDR1 as SEHNR and CDR2 as FQNEAQ (reference sequence). CDR3 nucleotide sequence: TGTGCCAGCGGGGGGACTAGCGGCCAAGAGACCCAGTACTTC. Translated, it gives CASGGTSGQETQYF.

This clone was seen just once. This sequence joins TRBV4-1 and TRBJ1-4; TRBD1 matches at 10 bases. V was clipped by 1 base and J by 7 bases; unmatched bases: 9. Germline V gene sequence: CDR1 MGHRA, CDR2 YSYEKL. The CDR3 runs 17 residues. Here the CDR3 DNA reads TGCGCCAGCAGCCAAGGTGACAGGGGGCGCCCGGGTGAAAAACTGTTTTTT. Its translation: CASSQGDRGRPGEKLFF.

This chain joins TRBV24-1 and TRBJ1-1, with a possible D match to TRBD1 (6 bases). The germline V gene has CDR1 KGHDR and CDR2 SFDVKD. The CDR3 runs 13 residues. V lost 7 bases to trimming and J lost 3 bases, with 11 bases between them. CDR3 loop: CATRRGLYTEAFF. Here the CDR3 DNA reads TGTGCCACCAGACGGGGGCTGTACACTGAAGCTTTCTTT.

V gene TRBV28 combines with J gene TRBJ1-5; D ambiguous. Trimming pared 1 base from V and 4 bases from J, leaving 8 bases between. CDR1 and CDR2 from the germline V gene are MDHEN and SYDVKM. The CDR3 sequence is 14 residues long. The CDR3 DNA follows: TGTGCCAGCAGTTTATATCTGGGAAATCAGCCCCAGCATTTT. Protein: CASSLYLGNQPQHF.

This clone was seen a handful of times. This rearrangement joins TRBV6-5 to TRBJ2-7; D is perhaps TRBD1 (5 bases). CDR3 length equals 14 residues. V was clipped by 0 bases and J by 2 bases, with 8 bases between them. Germline V CDR1 and CDR2: MNHEY, SVGAGI. The CDR3: CASSYSDKTYEQYF. CDR3 DNA: TGTGCCAGCAGTTACTCGGACAAGACCTACGAGCAGTACTTC.

This chain joins TRBV2 and TRBJ1-5; possibly TRBD1 for D (5 bases). V lost 7 bases to trimming and J lost 7 bases, with 17 bases between them. CDR1 is SNHLY, CDR2 FYNNEI, per germline. The CDR3 covers 14 residues. The CDR3 nucleotides are TGTGCCAGCAACGCGGGGCACCCGGGGCAGCCCCAGCATTTT. Protein: CASNAGHPGQPQHF.

This chain connects TRBV28 to TRBJ1-5; TRBD1 is a possible D gene (5 bases). CDR1 and CDR2 from the germline V gene are MDHEN and SYDVKM. Trimming left V 7 bases short and J 3 bases short, with 22 bases between. This CDR3 is 17 amino acids long. Written as DNA, the CDR3 is TGTGCCAGCACCAACCCCCTACCGACAGTCGACAATCAGCCCCAGCATTTT. Translated, it gives CASTNPLPTVDNQPQHF. Supplemented by reference TRBV28 and TRBJ1-5, the full variable domain reads DVKVTQSSRYLVKRTGEKVFLECVQDMDHENMFWYRQDPGLGLRLIYFSYDVKMKEKGDIPEGYSVSREKKERFSLILESASTNQTSMYLCASTNPLPTVDNQPQHFGDGTRLSIL.

This clone has only one observation. The chain's CDR3 is CASSPGVGGASGKSSYEQYF. CDR3 DNA: TGTGCCAGCAGCCCCGGTGTGGGGGGGGCTAGCGGGAAATCTTCCTACGAGCAGTACTTC. The chain links TRBV6-6 to TRBJ2-7; 9 positions match TRBD2. CDR1 MNHNY and CDR2 SVGAGI come from the germline V gene (reference sequence). CDR3 length equals 20 residues. V shed 6 bases, J shed 1 base, and the junction held 22 bases outside the gene matches.

V gene TRBV12-3 or TRBV12-4 combines with J gene TRBJ1-2; D not certain. V lost 3 bases to trimming and J lost 5 bases, with 4 bases between them. The CDR3 length is 11 residues. The CDR3 DNA reads TGTGCCAGCAGTTTTGGGTATGGCTACACCTTC. Protein product: CASSFGYGYTF.

V gene TRBV6-1 combines with J gene TRBJ1-1; D is undetermined. The V gene's germline CDR1 is MNHNS and CDR2 SASEGT. The CDR3 covers 14 residues. V lost 2 bases to trimming and J lost 2 bases, with 9 bases between them. The DNA of the CDR3 is TGTGCCAGCAGTGAATTGGAGGGTAACACTGAAGCTTTCTTT. It encodes CASSELEGNTEAFF.

The rearrangement uses TRBV10-2 and TRBJ2-1; 13 bases are shared with TRBD2. Germline CDR1 and CDR2: WSHSY and SAAADI. J gave up 6 bases and V 8 bases, and 4 bases lay outside the gene matches. This CDR3 comprises 14 residues. In DNA, the CDR3 is TGCGCCAGCCAAACTAGCGGGGGGGCCAATGAGCAGTTCTTC. This encodes CASQTSGGANEQFF.

This clone appeared a single time. This chain joins TRBV24-1 and TRBJ2-1; D gene uncertain. The CDR3 runs to 13 residues. Trimming took 4 bases from V and 6 from J, leaving 9 bases between them. Per germline, CDR1 KGHDR and CDR2 SFDVKD. The CDR3 coding sequence is TGTGCCACCAGTGACAGCCCAGGCAATGAGCAGTTCTTC. Protein sequence: CATSDSPGNEQFF.

This chain connects TRBV28 to TRBJ2-1; D is undetermined. Germline V gene sequence: CDR1 MDHEN, CDR2 SYDVKM. Deletions cut 3 bases from V and 5 bases from J, with 11 bases between. This CDR3 contains 14 residues. Here the CDR3 reads CASSFYGRNNEQFF. CDR3 DNA sequence: TGTGCCAGCAGTTTTTATGGTCGCAACAATGAGCAGTTCTTC.

This chain links TRBV6-5 with TRBJ1-3; a possible D gene is TRBD1 (6 bases). Germline loops: CDR1 MNHEY, CDR2 SVGAGI. The CDR3 has 15 amino acids. Trimming left V 4 bases short and J 0 bases short, with 10 bases between. CDR3 sequence: CASSLDSISGNTIYF. CDR3 in DNA: TGTGCCAGCAGTTTGGACAGCATCTCTGGAAACACCATATATTTT.